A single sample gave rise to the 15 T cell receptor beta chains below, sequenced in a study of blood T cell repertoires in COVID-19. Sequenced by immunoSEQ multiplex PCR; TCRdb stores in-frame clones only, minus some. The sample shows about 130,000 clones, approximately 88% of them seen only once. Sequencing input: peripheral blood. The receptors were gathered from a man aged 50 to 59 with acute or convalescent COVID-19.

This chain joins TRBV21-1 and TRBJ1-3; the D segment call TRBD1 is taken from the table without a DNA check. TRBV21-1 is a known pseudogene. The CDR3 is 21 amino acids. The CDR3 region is CASSKDLRDRINPPSGNTIYF. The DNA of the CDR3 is TGTGCCAGCAGCAAAGACCTACGGGACAGGATTAATCCACCCTCTGGAAACACCATATATTTT.

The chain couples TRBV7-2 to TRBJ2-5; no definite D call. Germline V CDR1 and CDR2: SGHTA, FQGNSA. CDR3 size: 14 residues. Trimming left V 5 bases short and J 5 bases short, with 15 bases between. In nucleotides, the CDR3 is TGTGCCAGCAGCCCCCTCTGGGCTGGGGAGACCCAGTACTTC. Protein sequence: CASSPLWAGETQYF.

CDR3 loop: CASSLTSGGYTYEQYF. For the CDR3, the DNA is TGTGCCAGCAGCCTCACTAGCGGGGGGTATACCTACGAGCAGTACTTC. The rearrangement uses TRBV5-8 and TRBJ2-7; the match to TRBD2 covers 12 bases. The length of the CDR3 is 16 residues. Per germline, CDR1 SGHTS and CDR2 YDEGEE. V lost 4 bases and J lost 2; bases outside the gene matches: 7.

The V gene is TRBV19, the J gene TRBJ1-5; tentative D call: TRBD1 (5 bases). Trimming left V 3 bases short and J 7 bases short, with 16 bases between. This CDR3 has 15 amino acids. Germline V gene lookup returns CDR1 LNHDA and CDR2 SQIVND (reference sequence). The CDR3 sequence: CASSIVGGDEQPQHF. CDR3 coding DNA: TGTGCCAGTAGTATTGTTGGAGGGGACGAACAGCCCCAGCATTTT.

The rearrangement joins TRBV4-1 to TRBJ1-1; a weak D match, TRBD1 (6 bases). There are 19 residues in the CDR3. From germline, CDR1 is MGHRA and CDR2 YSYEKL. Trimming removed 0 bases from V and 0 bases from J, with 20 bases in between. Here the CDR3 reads CASSQDIPKDSTMNTEAFF. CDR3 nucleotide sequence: TGCGCCAGCAGCCAAGATATTCCCAAGGACAGTACCATGAACACTGAAGCTTTCTTT.

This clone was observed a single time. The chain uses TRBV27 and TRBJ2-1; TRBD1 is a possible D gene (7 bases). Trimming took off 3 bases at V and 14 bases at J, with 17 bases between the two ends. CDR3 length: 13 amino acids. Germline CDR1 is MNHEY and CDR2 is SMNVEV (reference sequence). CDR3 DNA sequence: TGTGCCAGCAGTTTTCGACAGGAGGGGGCCAAGTTCTTC. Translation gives CASSFRQEGAKFF.

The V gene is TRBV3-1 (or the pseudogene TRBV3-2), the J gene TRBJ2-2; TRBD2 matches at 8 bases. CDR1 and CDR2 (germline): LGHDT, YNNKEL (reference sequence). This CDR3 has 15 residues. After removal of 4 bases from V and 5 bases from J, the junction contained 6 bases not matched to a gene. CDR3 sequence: CASSLRVAGTGELFF. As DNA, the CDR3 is TGTGCCAGCAGCCTTCGGGTAGCGGGAACCGGGGAGCTGTTTTTT.

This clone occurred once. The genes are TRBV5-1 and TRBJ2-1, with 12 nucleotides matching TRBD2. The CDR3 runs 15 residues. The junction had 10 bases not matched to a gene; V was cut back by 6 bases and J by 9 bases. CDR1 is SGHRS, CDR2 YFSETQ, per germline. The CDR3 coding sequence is TGCGCCAGCAACGGACTAGCGGGGACCATCGCTGAGCAGTTCTTC. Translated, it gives CASNGLAGTIAEQFF.

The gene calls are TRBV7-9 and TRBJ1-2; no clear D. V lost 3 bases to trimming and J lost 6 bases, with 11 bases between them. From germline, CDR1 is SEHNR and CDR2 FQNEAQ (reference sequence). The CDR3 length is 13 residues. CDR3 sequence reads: CASSFPQHHGYTF. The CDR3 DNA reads TGTGCCAGCAGCTTCCCGCAACACCATGGCTACACCTTC.

DNA for the CDR3: TGTGCCAGCAGCTTGGACTCGGCGGTACAGGGGGAAGCTTTCTTT. It yields the protein CASSLDSAVQGEAFF. This chain connects TRBV5-4 to TRBJ1-1, with TRBD1 matching 7 bases. This CDR3 has 15 amino acids. V lost 0 bases and J lost 8; bases outside the gene matches: 10. Germline values: CDR1 SGHNT, CDR2 YYREEE (reference sequence).

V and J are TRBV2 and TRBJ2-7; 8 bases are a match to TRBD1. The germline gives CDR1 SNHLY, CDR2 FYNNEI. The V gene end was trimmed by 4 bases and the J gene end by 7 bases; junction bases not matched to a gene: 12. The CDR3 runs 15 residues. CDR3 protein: CASSGRSRGLEEQYF. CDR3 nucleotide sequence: TGTGCCAGCAGTGGGCGGAGCAGGGGGCTTGAAGAGCAGTACTTC.

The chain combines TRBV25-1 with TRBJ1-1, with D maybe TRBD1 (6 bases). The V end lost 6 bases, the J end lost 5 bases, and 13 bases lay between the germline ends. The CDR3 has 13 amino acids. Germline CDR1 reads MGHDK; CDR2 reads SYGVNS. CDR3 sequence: CASSAQGRTEAFF. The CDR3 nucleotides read TGTGCCAGCAGCGCACAGGGTCGGACTGAAGCTTTCTTT.

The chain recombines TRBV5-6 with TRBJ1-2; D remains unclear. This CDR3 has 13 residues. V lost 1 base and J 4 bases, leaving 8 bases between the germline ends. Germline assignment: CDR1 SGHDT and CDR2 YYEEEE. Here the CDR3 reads CASSLKAGYGYTF. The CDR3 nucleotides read TGTGCCAGCAGCTTGAAGGCGGGCTATGGCTACACCTTC.

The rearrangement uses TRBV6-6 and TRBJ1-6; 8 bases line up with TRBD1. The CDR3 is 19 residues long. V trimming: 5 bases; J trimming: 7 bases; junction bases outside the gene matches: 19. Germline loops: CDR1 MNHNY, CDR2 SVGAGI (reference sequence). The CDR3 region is CASSPGPDYRQGRNSPLHF. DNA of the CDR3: TGTGCCAGCAGTCCGGGCCCCGATTACAGACAGGGGAGGAATTCACCCCTCCACTTT.

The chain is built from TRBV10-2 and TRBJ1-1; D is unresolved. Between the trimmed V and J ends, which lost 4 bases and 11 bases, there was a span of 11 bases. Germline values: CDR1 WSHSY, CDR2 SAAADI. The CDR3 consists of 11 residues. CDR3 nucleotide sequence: TGCGCCAGCAGTGTTGAGGAGGGCGCTTTCTTT. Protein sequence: CASSVEEGAFF.